The 28 T cell receptor beta chains given below trace back to one sample, sequenced in a study of shared clonotypes between healthy human individuals. The data were produced by immunoSEQ multiplex PCR, yet TCRdb's version contains in-frame clones alone and is incomplete. Here the sample spans approximately 470,000 clones, around 73% being singletons. Sequenced material: PBMCs. The receptors shown here come from a woman in her thirties or forties in good health. Some clones in this sample may be carry-over from other donors' samples.

V gene TRBV29-1 combines with J gene TRBJ1-2; 7 bases are shared with TRBD1. The CDR3 has 11 residues. Germline CDR1 SQVTM, CDR2 ANQGSEA. V lost 2 bases to trimming and J lost 14 bases; unmatched junction nucleotides: 8. For the CDR3, the DNA is TGCAGCGTTGAAACAACAGGGGCTGGAACCTTC. As protein: CSVETTGAGTF.

The J gene is TRBJ2-7, the V gene TRBV29-1; D ambiguous. Trimming stripped 7 bases from V and 3 bases from J, with 10 bases between. The CDR3 totals 11 residues. Germline CDR1 reads SQVTM; CDR2 reads ANQGSEA. DNA for the CDR3: TGCAGCGCCCGGAGAAGCTACGAGCAGTACTTC. This gives the protein CSARRSYEQYF.

The chain recombines TRBV19 with TRBJ2-7; a weak D match, TRBD2 (5 bases). CDR3 length equals 14 residues. V was pared by 4 bases and J by 0 bases, with 10 bases between. Germline lookup yields CDR1 LNHDA and CDR2 SQIVND (reference sequence). CDR3 DNA: TGTGCCAGTAGTAGGACTCTTAGCTCCTACGAGCAGTACTTC. It is translated as CASSRTLSSYEQYF.

Note on this clone: Just one base apart from a much larger clone, this may be a read error. The gene calls are TRBV30 and TRBJ2-3, with 11 bases lining up with TRBD2. This CDR3 is built from 16 residues. CDR1 and CDR2 (germline): GTSNPN, SVGIG (reference sequence). The chain's CDR3 is CALSGRLAGGPDTQYF. As DNA, the CDR3 is TGTGCCTTGAGTGGGCGGCTAGCGGGAGGACCAGATACGCAGTATTTT.

The CDR3 DNA follows: TGTGCCATCAGTGGCCCGGGACTAGGCAACAATGAGCAGTTCTTC. Amino acid sequence: CAISGPGLGNNEQFF. This sequence joins TRBV10-3 and TRBJ2-1, with 8 nucleotides matching TRBD2. Germline assignment: CDR1 ENHRY and CDR2 SYGVKD. This CDR3 region has 15 residues. Trimming took 4 bases from V and 5 from J; bases not matched to a gene: 7.

This chain uses TRBV30 with TRBJ2-5; D is possibly TRBD1 (6 bases). The germline gives CDR1 GTSNPN, CDR2 SVGIG (reference sequence). Between the trimmed V and J ends, which lost 6 bases and 5 bases, there was a span of 19 bases. The CDR3 has 14 residues. The CDR3 DNA reads as TGTGCCTGCCACGAACAGGGAAGGGGGGAGACCCAGTACTTC. Protein product: CACHEQGRGETQYF.

In its sample, this clone was seen once. As DNA, the CDR3 is TGTGCCAGCAGTGAAGCGTATCAGCCCCAGCATTTT. Translation: CASSEAYQPQHF. The V and J genes are TRBV2 and TRBJ1-5; no definite D call. Germline V gives CDR1 SNHLY, CDR2 FYNNEI. Trimming cost V 0 bases and J 5 bases, with 2 bases left between them. This CDR3 spans 12 amino acids.

This clone was observed a handful of times. This CDR3 is also generated by other DNA sequences in the sample. This sequence joins TRBV18 and TRBJ1-1; 11 bases match TRBD1. The CDR3 has 16 residues. The V gene end was trimmed by 5 bases and the J gene end by 0 bases; junction bases not matched to a gene: 5. In germline, CDR1 is KGHSH, CDR2 LQKENI. The CDR3 loop is CASSRTGGGLNTEAFF. Written as DNA, the CDR3 is TGTGCCAGCTCAAGGACAGGGGGCGGCCTGAACACTGAAGCTTTCTTT.

This rearrangement joins TRBV9 to TRBJ2-4; TRBD1 is a possible D gene (5 bases). Trimming removed 3 bases from V and 0 bases from J, with 10 bases in between. The germline gives CDR1 SGDLS, CDR2 YYNGEE. This CDR3 has 15 residues. Here the CDR3 reads CASSAGHLAKNIQYF. The CDR3 DNA reads TGTGCCAGCAGCGCCGGACACCTAGCCAAAAACATTCAGTACTTC.

The chain employs TRBV27 and TRBJ1-1; the D is unclear. The V gene's germline CDR1 is MNHEY and CDR2 SMNVEV (reference sequence). The V end lost 5 bases, the J end lost 1 base, and 11 bases lay between the germline ends. This CDR3 region has 14 residues. CDR3 sequence reads: CASSIEQANTEAFF. CDR3 nucleotides: TGTGCCAGCAGTATCGAGCAGGCGAACACTGAAGCTTTCTTT.

The CDR3 protein is CAWSTGETQYF. The CDR3 coding sequence is TGTGCCTGGAGTACGGGAGAGACCCAGTACTTC. This chain uses TRBV30 with TRBJ2-5; D call uncertain. Germline V lookup: CDR1 GTSNPN, CDR2 SVGIG (reference sequence). The CDR3 spans 11 residues. Trimming removed 2 bases at V and 4 bases at J, with 5 bases between. Using reference TRBV30 and TRBJ2-5 for the parts outside the CDR3, the full variable domain is SQTIHQWPATLVQPVGSPLSLECTVEGTSNPNLYWYRQAAGRGLQLLFYSVGIGQISSEVPQNLSASRPQDRQFILSSKKLLLSDSGFYLCAWSTGETQYFGPGTRLLVL.

The gene calls are TRBV18 and TRBJ2-3; D unresolved. The germline V and J ends were trimmed by 10 bases and 1 base, with 12 bases remaining between them. The length of the CDR3 is 13 residues. The germline gives CDR1 KGHSH, CDR2 LQKENI. In nucleotides, the CDR3 is TGTGCCACCTATCGGCTGCGCACAGATACGCAGTATTTT. Its translation: CATYRLRTDTQYF. Complete variable domain (other parts from reference TRBV18 and TRBJ2-3): NAGVMQNPRHLVRRRGQEARLRCSPMKGHSHVYWYRQLPEEGLKFMVYLQKENIIDESGMPKERFSAEFPKEGPSILRIQQVVRGDSAAYFCATYRLRTDTQYFGPGTRLTVL.

For this clone: Just one base apart from a much larger clone, this may be a read error. The sample holds other DNA sequences that translate to the same CDR3. The chain recombines TRBV30 with TRBJ2-5; D not resolved. V was clipped by 5 bases and J by 3 bases, with 7 bases between them. Germline V gives CDR1 GTSNPN, CDR2 SVGIG (reference sequence). There are 11 residues in the CDR3. The CDR3 sequence is CAWETKETQYF. In nucleotides, the CDR3 is TGTGCCTGGGAGACAAAAGAGACCCAGTACTTC.

This rearrangement joins TRBV2 to TRBJ1-2; D remains ambiguous. Trimming took 4 bases from V and 8 from J, leaving 11 bases between them. The CDR3 consists of 12 residues. Germline lookup yields CDR1 SNHLY and CDR2 FYNNEI. The CDR3 nucleotides are TGTGCCAGCAGTGGGACTTTAGGAGGCTACACCTTC. Translation: CASSGTLGGYTF.

This chain uses TRBV18 with TRBJ1-6, with 10 bases identical to TRBD1. Germline CDR1 is KGHSH and CDR2 is LQKENI. V trimming: 0 bases; J trimming: 10 bases; junction bases outside the gene matches: 6. This CDR3 is 16 amino acids long. CDR3 bases: TGTGCCAGCTCACCACCGGGGACAGGGGAAGGCTCACCCCTCCACTTT. Translated, it gives CASSPPGTGEGSPLHF.

The V gene is TRBV2, the J gene TRBJ2-1; 8 bases are a match to TRBD2. Germline CDR1 SNHLY, CDR2 FYNNEI. The CDR3 length is 14 residues. CDR3 loop: CAAKVASGYNEQFF. In nucleotides, the CDR3 is TGTGCTGCTAAGGTCGCTAGCGGGTACAATGAGCAGTTCTTC.

CDR3 region: CASSLVTEETQYF. The CDR3 region has the DNA TGTGCCAGCTCACTGGTGACAGAAGAGACCCAGTACTTC. J is TRBJ2-5 and V is TRBV18; D possibly corresponds to TRBD1 (5 bases). The CDR3 sequence is 13 residues long. Per the germline V gene, CDR1 is KGHSH and CDR2 is LQKENI. Trimming cost V 4 bases and J 3 bases, with 9 bases left between them.

V is TRBV7-3 and J is TRBJ2-2; D might be TRBD1 (6 bases). CDR1 and CDR2 (germline): SGHTA, FQGTGA. The CDR3 is made up of 19 amino acids. Trimming cost V 1 base and J 0 bases, with 18 bases left between them. CDR3 nucleotide sequence: TGTGCCAGCAGCTTAAGCCCCCCCGGACAGATTACGAACACCGGGGAGCTGTTTTTT. Translation gives CASSLSPPGQITNTGELFF.

J is TRBJ2-2 and V is TRBV28; D may be TRBD2 (5 bases). CDR1 is MDHEN and CDR2 is SYDVKM in the germline V gene. The V and J ends lost 5 bases and 7 bases respectively, with 14 bases between them. The length of the CDR3 is 14 residues. CDR3 in DNA: TGTGCCAGCAGTCTATCTCCTACTAGCGGGGAGCTGTTTTTT. As protein: CASSLSPTSGELFF.

V is TRBV25-1 and J is TRBJ1-2, with TRBD1 matching over 11 bases. Germline V gene sequence: CDR1 MGHDK, CDR2 SYGVNS. This CDR3 has 16 residues. J was trimmed by 1 base and V by 2 bases; bases with no gene match: 3. The CDR3 region is CASSELGTGGNYGYTF. For the CDR3, the DNA is TGTGCCAGCAGTGAACTGGGGACAGGGGGTAACTATGGCTACACCTTC.

Concerning this clone itself: The same CDR3 can be traced to other DNA sequences in this sample. The V and J genes are TRBV11-2 and TRBJ2-7; the match to TRBD2 covers 12 bases. V was pared by 5 bases and J by 2 bases, with 4 bases of the junction left unmatched. The length of the CDR3 is 15 residues. Germline V lookup: CDR1 SGHAT, CDR2 FQNNGV. In DNA form, the CDR3 reads TGTGCCAGCAGCCCGGGACTAGCGGGCACCTACGAGCAGTACTTC. Translation gives CASSPGLAGTYEQYF.

This chain joins TRBV19 and TRBJ1-2; D might be TRBD1 (5 bases). CDR3 length: 13 residues. Trimming left V 3 bases short and J 4 bases short, with 9 bases between. The germline CDR1 and CDR2 sequences are LNHDA and SQIVND (reference sequence). CDR3 amino acids: CASSIRGVYGYTF. CDR3 in DNA: TGTGCCAGTAGTATTAGGGGAGTCTATGGCTACACCTTC.

This chain joins TRBV30 and TRBJ1-1, with D perhaps TRBD1 (5 bases). This CDR3 is built from 13 residues. The V gene's germline CDR1 is GTSNPN and CDR2 SVGIG (reference sequence). Trimming stripped 1 base from V and 4 bases from J, with 10 bases between. The CDR3 coding sequence is TGTGCCTGGAGTGCTGATAGGGGCACTGAAGCTTTCTTT. This sequence encodes CAWSADRGTEAFF.

The V gene is TRBV13, the J gene TRBJ2-3, with 14 nucleotides matching TRBD2. The CDR3 covers 19 residues. V was clipped by 5 bases and J by 6 bases; unmatched bases: 16. Germline V gives CDR1 PRHDT, CDR2 FYEKMQ (reference sequence). The CDR3 bases are TGTGCCAGCAGCCCACCCCAACGACTAGCGGGAGGGCCCTCGGATACGCAGTATTTT. Translating gives CASSPPQRLAGGPSDTQYF.

The V gene is TRBV2, the J gene TRBJ1-1; D gene ambiguous. With 6 bases removed from V and 4 bases from J, the gap between germline ends came to 18 bases. This CDR3 has 15 amino acids. Germline CDR1 reads SNHLY; CDR2 reads FYNNEI. CDR3: CASRRHLSQGTEAFF. In DNA form, the CDR3 reads TGTGCCAGCAGGCGACACTTATCTCAAGGCACTGAAGCTTTCTTT.

The chain recombines TRBV5-8 with TRBJ1-4; D not certain. The V end lost 3 bases, the J end lost 4 bases, and 10 bases lay between the germline ends. The germline gives CDR1 SGHTS, CDR2 YDEGEE. This CDR3 is built from 14 residues. Here the CDR3 DNA reads TGTGCCAGCAGCTCCGGACGCCATAATGAAAAACTGTTTTTT. This translates into CASSSGRHNEKLFF. The full variable domain, in which reference TRBV5-8 and TRBJ1-4 provide the parts outside the CDR3, is EAGVTQSPTHLIKTRGQQATLRCSPISGHTSVYWYQQALGLGLQFLLWYDEGEERNRGNFPPRFSGRQFPNYSSELNVNALELEDSALYLCASSSGRHNEKLFFGSGTQLSVL.

The V call is TRBV11-2, the J call TRBJ2-1, with 7 bases matching TRBD2. This CDR3 is built from 15 residues. The germline gives CDR1 SGHAT, CDR2 FQNNGV. The V and J ends lost 1 base and 5 bases, in that order; junction bases with no gene match: 5. The CDR3 nucleotides read TGTGCCAGCAGCTTAGTTGCTAGCGGAAACAATGAGCAGTTCTTC. Amino acid sequence: CASSLVASGNNEQFF.

This chain's CDR3 is CASSTTGTGGEAFF. In DNA, the CDR3 is TGTGCCAGCTCAACCACCGGGACAGGGGGCGAAGCTTTCTTT. The J gene is TRBJ1-1, the V gene TRBV18, with 12 bases fitting TRBD1. Germline CDR1 KGHSH, CDR2 LQKENI. V shed 5 bases and J 8 bases; nucleotides not matched to a gene: 6. The CDR3 extends over 14 amino acids. Full variable domain (missing parts from reference TRBV18 and TRBJ1-1): NAGVMQNPRHLVRRRGQEARLRCSPMKGHSHVYWYRQLPEEGLKFMVYLQKENIIDESGMPKERFSAEFPKEGPSILRIQQVVRGDSAAYFCASSTTGTGGEAFFGQGTRLTVV.